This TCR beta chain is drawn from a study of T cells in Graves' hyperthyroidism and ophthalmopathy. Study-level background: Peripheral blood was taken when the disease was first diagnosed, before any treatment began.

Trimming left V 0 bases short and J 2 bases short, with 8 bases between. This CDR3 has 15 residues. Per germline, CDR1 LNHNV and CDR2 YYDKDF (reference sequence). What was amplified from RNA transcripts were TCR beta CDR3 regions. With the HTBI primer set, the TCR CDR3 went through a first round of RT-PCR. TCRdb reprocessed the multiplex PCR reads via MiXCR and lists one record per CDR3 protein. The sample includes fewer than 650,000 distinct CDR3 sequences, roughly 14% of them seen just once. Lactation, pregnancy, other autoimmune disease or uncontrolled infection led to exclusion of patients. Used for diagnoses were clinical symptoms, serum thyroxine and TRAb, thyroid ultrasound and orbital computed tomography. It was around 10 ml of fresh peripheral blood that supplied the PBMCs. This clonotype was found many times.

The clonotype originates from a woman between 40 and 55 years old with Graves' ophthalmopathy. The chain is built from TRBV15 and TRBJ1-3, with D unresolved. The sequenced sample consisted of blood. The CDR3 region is CATSRDTAPGNTIYF. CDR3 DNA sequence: TGTGCCACCAGCAGAGATACGGCCCCTGGAAACACCATATATTTT.